Listed below are T cell receptor beta chains from one sample, sequenced in a study of T cell repertoires in cytomegalovirus infection. Their cognate antigens are unknown. TCRdb re-analysed the reads in MiXCR, keeping a single row per CDR3 protein. The sample has about 570,000 distinct CDR3 sequences; roughly 43% are singletons. This specimen consisted of cultured PBMCs, obtained from culture after CMV antigen stimulation. The receptors were sampled from a human donor in good health (CMV status not recorded). Some clones in this sample may be carry-over from other donors' samples. CDR3s leave out the opening cysteine and the closing phenylalanine or tryptophan. A D gene is named only where the DNA matches it firmly.

v_call	j_call	d_call	cdr3_aa
TRBV12-5	TRBJ1-4	-	ASGLRLGANEKLF
TRBV10-3	TRBJ1-1	-	AIRNRTMNTEAF
TRBV11-2	TRBJ2-6	TRBD1	ASSSLPGQTSGANVLT
TRBV5-1	TRBJ2-5	-	ASSLGVLGETQY
TRBV7-6	TRBJ2-3	TRBD2	ASSAGLAIDTQY
TRBV19	TRBJ2-1	-	ASTGFDYNEQF
TRBV7-2	TRBJ1-3	-	ASSLGTSSGNTIY
TRBV6-1	TRBJ1-3	TRBD1	ASSDRDRLVVGNTIY
TRBV2	TRBJ2-3	TRBD2	ASSGGGRPDTQY
TRBV28	TRBJ1-4	-	ASTREGVATNEKLF
TRBV6-6	TRBJ1-5	-	ASSYEPSYSNQPQH
TRBV2	TRBJ2-1	TRBD1	ARGTGAGEQF
TRBV11-3	TRBJ2-2	-	ASSLGPGRGELF
TRBV20-1	TRBJ1-5	TRBD1	SAEVDGTGDFWGNQPQH
TRBV5-5	TRBJ1-1	-	ASSGGSGTEAF
TRBV7-2	TRBJ2-1	TRBD1	ASSLGGTGGYNEQF
TRBV5-1	TRBJ1-2	-	ASSLESSYGYT
TRBV12-3/TRBV12-4	TRBJ2-2	-	ASRQPTGELF
TRBV6-6	TRBJ2-5	-	ASSYAGSGRTQY
TRBV3-1	TRBJ1-1	-	ASSQTRISEAF
TRBV7-2	TRBJ2-5	TRBD2	ASSQQAGEETQY
TRBV2	TRBJ2-1	-	ASSGGWGKGYNEQF
TRBV6-1	TRBJ2-1	-	ACSGDFRQF
TRBV7-2	TRBJ1-6	TRBD1	ASSIDRASPLH
TRBV7-9	TRBJ1-2	TRBD1	ASSLARGSYGYT
TRBV11-2	TRBJ2-5	-	ASSLSAPTGTQY
TRBV19	TRBJ1-1	TRBD1	ASKQTTGGQAF
TRBV7-2	TRBJ2-1	TRBD2	ASSFFPAYGLAGVVEQF
TRBV28	TRBJ2-2	-	ASSFVGFNGELF
TRBV2	TRBJ2-1	TRBD1	ASSGDRPWNEQF
TRBV4-3	TRBJ2-5	TRBD2	ASSQDRLAGKTQY
TRBV7-2	TRBJ2-1	-	ASSSAGWRRNNEQF
TRBV28	TRBJ2-7	TRBD1	ASSSPPGQGAFDEQY
TRBV7-8	TRBJ2-3	TRBD1	ASSPFPGQGADTQY
TRBV6-5	TRBJ2-7	TRBD2	ASSSLAGGGEQY
TRBV7-2	TRBJ2-2	-	ASSSGREITGELF
TRBV7-2	TRBJ1-1	-	ASSLVPVNTEAF
TRBV12-5	TRBJ1-2	TRBD1	ASGGWTGKGDYGYT
TRBV6-1	TRBJ2-1	TRBD2	ASRTKIPTSGRNNEQF
TRBV7-2	TRBJ2-1	TRBD2	ASSHHSGRAYNEQF
TRBV20-1	TRBJ1-4	-	SARDLGALGEKLF
TRBV2	TRBJ2-5	-	ASVSAEYQETQY
TRBV5-1	TRBJ2-5	TRBD1	ASSPAGTGEETQY
TRBV7-2	TRBJ2-7	-	ASSLRLHSYEQY
TRBV7-9	TRBJ2-7	TRBD1	ASYSPGQGSYEQY
TRBV7-2	TRBJ2-7	-	ASIATSSYEQY
TRBV7-2	TRBJ2-2	-	ASSLEQGSYGELF
TRBV18	TRBJ1-1	-	ASSPASSSYTEAF
TRBV19	TRBJ2-1	TRBD2	ASSRNPGLAGDYNEQF
TRBV7-2	TRBJ1-2	-	ASSAGTMSFSGYT
TRBV6-1	TRBJ2-4	TRBD2	ASSGGVAKNIQY
TRBV20-1	TRBJ2-5	TRBD1	SARVLGTGFQETQY
TRBV6-1	TRBJ1-5	-	ASSERAGRVGPQH
TRBV5-4	TRBJ2-2	-	ASSLPRHDTGELF